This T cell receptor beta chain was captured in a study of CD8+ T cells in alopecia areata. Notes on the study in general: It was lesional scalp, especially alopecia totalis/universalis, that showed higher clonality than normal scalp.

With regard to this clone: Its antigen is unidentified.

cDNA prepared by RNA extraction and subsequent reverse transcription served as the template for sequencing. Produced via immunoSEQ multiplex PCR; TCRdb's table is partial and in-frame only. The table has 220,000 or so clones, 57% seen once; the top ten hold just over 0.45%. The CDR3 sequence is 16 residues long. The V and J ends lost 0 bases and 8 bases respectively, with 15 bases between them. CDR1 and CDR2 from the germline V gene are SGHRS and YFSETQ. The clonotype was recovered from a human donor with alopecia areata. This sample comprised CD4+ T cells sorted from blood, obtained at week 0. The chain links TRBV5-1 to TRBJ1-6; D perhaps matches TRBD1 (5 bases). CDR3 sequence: CASSLAGPYYDSPLHF. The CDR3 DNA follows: TGCGCCAGCAGCTTGGCGGGGCCCTACTACGATTCACCCCTCCACTTT.